The clone carrying this TCR beta chain was counted many times. This CDR3 comprises 20 residues. Deletions cut 1 base from V and 0 bases from J, with 22 bases between. Per the germline V gene, CDR1 is GTSNPN and CDR2 is SVGIG (reference sequence). TCRdb recomputed calls from the multiplex PCR reads with MiXCR, one row per CDR3 protein. Among approximately 52,000 distinct CDR3 sequences listed, about 40% were seen once. The data belong to a study of breast tumors, draining lymph nodes, adjacent tissues. The specimen was breast tumor tissue. This receptor was identified in a female donor with breast cancer. Some clones in this sample may be carry-over from other donors' samples. J is TRBJ2-6 and V is TRBV30, with D maybe TRBD2 (6 bases). DNA of the CDR3: TGTGCCTGGAGTGAGTTTGGAGGGGACCTTATGAGCTCTGGGGCCAACGTCCTGACTTTC. Translated, it gives CAWSEFGGDLMSSGANVLTF.